One sample yielded the 20 T cell receptor beta chains listed below, sequenced in a study of human T cells and chemical hapten exposure. TCRdb ran MiXCR on the RACE reads and lists one entry per CDR3 protein. The sample shows roughly 110,000 distinct CDR3 sequences, around 10% of them seen only once. Time point defined: pre-sensitization, week 0. Specified treatment: therapeutic diphenylcyclopropenone sensitization with weekly scalp DPC. Sequencing was performed on whole blood, taken in connection with sensitization to the hapten diphenylcyclopropenone (DPC). All receptors derive from a woman aged 50 to 65 with alopecia areata. Some clones in this sample may be carry-over from other donors' samples.

J is TRBJ2-5 and V is TRBV7-2, with 14 bases fitting TRBD2. The CDR3 runs to 19 residues. After removal of 0 bases from V and 1 base from J, the junction contained 7 bases not matched to a gene. Germline CDR1 SGHTA, CDR2 FQGNSA. CDR3 nucleotide sequence: TGTGCCAGCAGCTTAGCAGGGACTAGCGGGAGTCGGGGCCAAGAGACCCAGTACTTC. Translating it yields CASSLAGTSGSRGQETQYF.

At least ten counts were recorded for this clonotype. The CDR3 DNA reads as TGTGCCAGCAGCTCAAGCGGGGGAGCATACTACGAGCAGTACTTC. As protein: CASSSSGGAYYEQYF. The V and J genes are TRBV6-2 or TRBV6-3 and TRBJ2-7, with TRBD2 identical over 8 bases. Germline V gene data show CDR1 as MNHEY and CDR2 as SVGEGT. Germline trimming cut 6 bases from V and 3 bases from J; bases unmatched to any gene: 10. The CDR3 spans 15 residues.

This clonotype came up a few times. V gene TRBV7-2 combines with J gene TRBJ2-1; D is possibly TRBD2 (5 bases). This CDR3 is built from 13 residues. CDR1 SGHTA and CDR2 FQGNSA come from the germline V gene. Trimming removed 3 bases at V and 8 bases at J, with 11 bases between. Here the CDR3 DNA reads TGTGCCAGCAGCTTTAGATTGGGAGATGAGCAGTTCTTC. Translating gives CASSFRLGDEQFF.

This clonotype was counted between two and nine times. V gene TRBV28 combines with J gene TRBJ2-1; D is undetermined. This CDR3 spans 12 amino acids. Trimming pared 6 bases from V and 8 bases from J, leaving 11 bases between. Germline V CDR1 and CDR2: MDHEN, SYDVKM. The CDR3 region is CASSAMLYEQFF. The CDR3 region has the DNA TGTGCCAGCAGCGCCATGTTGTATGAGCAGTTCTTC.

This clonotype turned up a few times. The CDR3 DNA reads as TGCGCCAGCAGCATGCCGGGAGGACAAGAGACCCAGTACTTC. The encoded protein is CASSMPGGQETQYF. The genes are TRBV5-1 and TRBJ2-5, with TRBD2 matching 7 bases. CDR3 size: 14 residues. After removal of 4 bases from V and 2 bases from J, the junction contained 5 bases not matched to a gene. Germline values: CDR1 SGHRS, CDR2 YFSETQ.

The table lists this clonotype with many counts. V and J are TRBV29-1 and TRBJ1-2; D gene uncertain. The CDR3 runs to 12 residues. V was pared by 1 base and J by 4 bases, with 7 bases between. Germline-derived CDR1 and CDR2 are SQVTM and ANQGSEA. CDR3 nucleotides: TGCAGCGTTGAAGCCGGGAGCTATGGCTACACCTTC. Its protein product is CSVEAGSYGYTF.

V gene TRBV28 combines with J gene TRBJ2-3; D remains ambiguous. V was trimmed by 2 bases and J by 12 bases, leaving 6 bases between them. The germline V gene encodes CDR1 MDHEN and CDR2 SYDVKM. The CDR3 is 10 residues long. The CDR3 sequence: CASSLREQYF. CDR3 bases: TGTGCCAGCAGTTTAAGGGAACAGTATTTT.

V is TRBV6-5 and J is TRBJ1-2, with D possibly TRBD1 on 6 matching bases. CDR3 length: 13 amino acids. The germline V and J ends were trimmed by 6 bases and 0 bases, with 8 bases remaining between them. Germline assignment: CDR1 MNHEY and CDR2 SVGAGI. The CDR3 DNA sequence: TGTGCCAGCAGCCGGGACACTAACTATGGCTACACCTTC. It codes for CASSRDTNYGYTF.

This clonotype was observed many times. The rearrangement uses TRBV4-3 and TRBJ2-2; 11 bases are shared with TRBD2. V dropped 8 bases and J dropped 6; count of bases not matched to a gene: 11. The CDR3 extends over 16 amino acids. CDR1 and CDR2 from the germline V gene are LGHNA and YSLEER. CDR3 residues: CASSPVGLAVPGELFF. CDR3 nucleotides: TGCGCCAGCTCGCCGGTGGGACTAGCGGTTCCCGGGGAGCTGTTTTTT.

V usage is TRBV11-2 and J usage is TRBJ2-7; a weak D match, TRBD1 (6 bases). V lost 8 bases and J 2 bases, leaving 19 bases between the germline ends. CDR1 is SGHAT and CDR2 is FQNNGV in the germline V gene. This CDR3 contains 15 residues. CDR3 coding DNA: TGTGCCAGCCGCCCCCCCGGGACAAGTACCTACGAGCAGTACTTC. Translation gives CASRPPGTSTYEQYF.

This clonotype was counted ten times or more. V usage is TRBV18 and J usage is TRBJ1-2; TRBD1 agrees at 7 bases. The germline CDR1 and CDR2 sequences are KGHSH and LQKENI. This CDR3 comprises 13 residues. Trimming at V came to 5 bases and at J to 4 bases, leaving 4 bases not matched to a gene. DNA of the CDR3: TGTGCCAGCTCAGAGGGGACAGCCTATGGCTACACCTTC. It is translated as CASSEGTAYGYTF.

This chain uses TRBV28 with TRBJ2-3; D gene uncertain. Germline lookup yields CDR1 MDHEN and CDR2 SYDVKM. V lost 7 bases to trimming and J lost 7 bases, with 9 bases between them. The CDR3 sequence is 11 residues long. CDR3 coding DNA: TGTGCCAGCACCCCCGGAAATACGCAGTATTTT. This gives the protein CASTPGNTQYF.

This clonotype was detected only a few times. The chain couples TRBV18 to TRBJ1-1; no clear D. Germline V gene sequence: CDR1 KGHSH, CDR2 LQKENI. Deletions cut 6 bases from V and 4 bases from J, with 9 bases between. The CDR3 runs to 12 residues. The CDR3 DNA follows: TGTGCCAGCTCTCCGAGGTTCACTGAAGCTTTCTTT. Its protein product is CASSPRFTEAFF. Together with reference TRBV18 and TRBJ1-1, the CDR3 gives the full variable domain: NAGVMQNPRHLVRRRGQEARLRCSPMKGHSHVYWYRQLPEEGLKFMVYLQKENIIDESGMPKERFSAEFPKEGPSILRIQQVVRGDSAAYFCASSPRFTEAFFGQGTRLTVV.

The chain is built from TRBV7-2 and TRBJ2-7, with D tentatively TRBD1 (6 bases). The CDR3 covers 14 residues. CDR1 is SGHTA, CDR2 FQGNSA, per germline. V was trimmed by 4 bases and J by 4 bases, leaving 14 bases between them. As DNA, the CDR3 is TGTGCCAGCAGCTCGAGGACAGTTTTATACGAGCAGTACTTC. It codes for CASSSRTVLYEQYF. The variable domain in full, completed from reference TRBV7-2 and TRBJ2-7, reads GAGVSQSPSNKVTEKGKDVELRCDPISGHTALYWYRQSLGQGLEFLIYFQGNSAPDKSGLPSDRFSAERTGGSVSTLTIQRTQQEDSAVYLCASSSRTVLYEQYFGPGTRLTVT.

This clonotype has only a few counts. The rearrangement joins TRBV19 to TRBJ1-5; possible D gene TRBD1, 6 bases. Germline CDR1 is LNHDA and CDR2 is SQIVND (reference sequence). The CDR3 length is 14 residues. V was cut by 5 bases and J by 6 bases, with 14 bases left in between. The CDR3 sequence is CASSPQGNSQPQHF. The CDR3 DNA follows: TGTGCCAGTAGTCCACAGGGTAACAGTCAGCCCCAGCATTTT.

This clonotype was seen repeatedly, ten times or more. The chain recombines TRBV20-1 with TRBJ2-5, with D possibly TRBD1 on 6 matching bases. There are 14 residues in the CDR3. The germline CDR1 and CDR2 sequences are DFQATT and SNEGSKA (reference sequence). V lost 3 bases and J 4 bases, leaving 15 bases between the germline ends. The CDR3 protein is CSASLGARGETQYF. CDR3 nucleotide sequence: TGCAGTGCTAGCCTGGGGGCGCGAGGAGAGACCCAGTACTTC.

The chain is built from TRBV5-1 and TRBJ1-2, with unresolved D. Germline CDR1 is SGHRS and CDR2 is YFSETQ. The CDR3 is made up of 12 amino acids. Trimming left V 0 bases short and J 5 bases short, with 5 bases between. The CDR3: CASSLESYGYTF. The CDR3, as DNA: TGCGCCAGCAGCTTGGAGTCGTATGGCTACACCTTC.

This clonotype was found many times. The V call is TRBV18, the J call TRBJ2-5; tentative D call: TRBD2 (5 bases). The CDR3 extends over 14 amino acids. From germline, CDR1 is KGHSH and CDR2 LQKENI. The ends were cut back, 2 bases at V and 2 bases at J, with 9 bases in the middle. CDR3 loop: CASSPVGEQETQYF. The CDR3 DNA follows: TGTGCCAGCTCACCAGTTGGGGAGCAAGAGACCCAGTACTTC.

This clonotype was detected many times. The chain recombines TRBV29-1 with TRBJ1-2; 8 nucleotides line up with TRBD1. Germline V gives CDR1 SQVTM, CDR2 ANQGSEA. With V trimmed by 4 bases and J by 4 bases, 5 bases remained unmatched. There are 13 residues in the CDR3. The CDR3 DNA reads as TGCAGCGTTGTAGCAGGGGGCGCCTATGGCTACACCTTC. As protein: CSVVAGGAYGYTF.

This clonotype was observed at least ten times. The chain recombines TRBV29-1 with TRBJ1-2; 9 bases fit TRBD1. Germline CDR1 is SQVTM and CDR2 is ANQGSEA. The CDR3 loop spans 11 amino acids. The V and J ends lost 6 bases and 6 bases, in that order; junction bases with no gene match: 2. CDR3 amino acids: CSVTGGDGYTF. The CDR3 DNA is TGCAGCGTGACAGGGGGTGATGGCTACACCTTC.